One sample yielded the 3 T cell receptor beta chains listed below, sequenced in a study of Ad26.COV2.S vaccination and SARS-CoV-2 variants. The protocol was immunoSEQ multiplex PCR, while the TCRdb copy is restricted to in-frame clones and leaves out a portion. The table lists roughly 420,000 clones, more than 75% of them singletons. Treatment indicated: roughly 18 received Ad26.COV2.S at low or high dose, single or two shots; about 5 received placebo; per-sample allocation not given. Vaccine and placebo recipients were sampled on day 63 after the first injection. Source: peripheral blood, taken in a trial of Ad26.COV2.S vaccine versus placebo. These receptors originate from a person between 18 and 65 years old who received the Ad26.COV2.S COVID-19 vaccine or a placebo.

V and J are TRBV24-1 and TRBJ2-2; D might be TRBD1 or TRBD2, each matching 5 bases. V lost 7 bases, J lost 4 bases, and 12 bases lay in between. CDR1 is KGHDR, CDR2 SFDVKD, per germline. The length of the CDR3 is 14 residues. CDR3: CATSLIGGTGELFF. The CDR3 DNA sequence: TGTGCCACCAGCTTGATTGGGGGCACCGGGGAGCTGTTTTTT.

Comment on this clone: Different DNA sequences within this sample yield the same CDR3. The chain joins TRBV9 to TRBJ2-7; TRBD1 matches at 9 bases. The CDR3 consists of 13 residues. In germline, CDR1 is SGDLS, CDR2 YYNGEE. J was trimmed by 6 bases and V by 0 bases; bases with no gene match: 1. The CDR3 protein is CASSVGTGAEQYF. The CDR3 DNA follows: TGTGCCAGCAGCGTAGGGACAGGGGCCGAGCAGTACTTC.

The chain combines TRBV20-1 with TRBJ2-1; D is undetermined. There are 12 residues in the CDR3. The V gene lost 3 bases and the J gene lost 4 bases, with 7 bases spanning the gap. Looked up from germline, CDR1 is DFQATT and CDR2 is SNEGSKA (reference sequence). The CDR3 nucleotides read TGCAGTGCTAGTTCCGTATACAATGAGCAGTTCTTC. As protein: CSASSVYNEQFF.